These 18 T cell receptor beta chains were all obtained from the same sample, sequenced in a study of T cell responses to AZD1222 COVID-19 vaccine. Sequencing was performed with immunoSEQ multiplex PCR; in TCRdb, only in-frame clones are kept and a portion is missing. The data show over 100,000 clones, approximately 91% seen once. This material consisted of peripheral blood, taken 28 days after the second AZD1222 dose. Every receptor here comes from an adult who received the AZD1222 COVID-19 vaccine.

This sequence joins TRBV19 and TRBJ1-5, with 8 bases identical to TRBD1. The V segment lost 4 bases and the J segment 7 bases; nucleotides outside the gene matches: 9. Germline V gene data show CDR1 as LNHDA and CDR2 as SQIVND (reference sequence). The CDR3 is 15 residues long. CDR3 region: CASSTEDRASQPQHF. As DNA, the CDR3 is TGTGCCAGTAGTACAGAGGACAGGGCGTCCCAGCCCCAGCATTTT.

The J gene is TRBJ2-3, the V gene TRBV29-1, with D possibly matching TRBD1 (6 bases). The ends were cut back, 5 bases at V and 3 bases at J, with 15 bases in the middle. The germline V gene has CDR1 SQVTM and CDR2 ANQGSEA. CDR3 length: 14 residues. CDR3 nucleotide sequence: TGCAGCGTTTCGGCAGGGGTATTGACAGATACGCAGTATTTT. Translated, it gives CSVSAGVLTDTQYF.

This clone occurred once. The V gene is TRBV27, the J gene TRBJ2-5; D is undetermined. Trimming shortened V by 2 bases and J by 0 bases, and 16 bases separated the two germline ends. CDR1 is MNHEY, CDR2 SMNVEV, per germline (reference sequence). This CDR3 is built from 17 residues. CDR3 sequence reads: CASSLTYSSLYQETQYF. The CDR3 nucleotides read TGTGCCAGCAGTTTAACCTACAGCTCCTTGTACCAAGAGACCCAGTACTTC.

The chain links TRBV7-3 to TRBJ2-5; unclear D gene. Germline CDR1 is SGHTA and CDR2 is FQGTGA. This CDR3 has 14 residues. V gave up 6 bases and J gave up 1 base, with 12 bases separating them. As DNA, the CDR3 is TGTGCCAGCAGTACGGAGTTCGGCCAAGAGACCCAGTACTTC. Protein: CASSTEFGQETQYF.

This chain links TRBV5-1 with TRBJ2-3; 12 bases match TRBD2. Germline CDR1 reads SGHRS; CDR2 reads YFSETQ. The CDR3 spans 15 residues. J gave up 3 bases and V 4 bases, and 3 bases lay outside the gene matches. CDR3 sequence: CASSTGTSGTDTQYF. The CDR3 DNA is TGCGCCAGCAGCACTGGGACTAGCGGGACAGATACGCAGTATTTT.

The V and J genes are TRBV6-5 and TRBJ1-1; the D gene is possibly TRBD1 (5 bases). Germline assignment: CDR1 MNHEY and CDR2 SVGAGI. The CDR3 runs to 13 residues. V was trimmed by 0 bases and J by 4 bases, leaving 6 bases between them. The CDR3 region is CASSYSGGTEAFF. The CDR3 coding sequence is TGTGCCAGCAGTTACTCGGGGGGCACTGAAGCTTTCTTT.

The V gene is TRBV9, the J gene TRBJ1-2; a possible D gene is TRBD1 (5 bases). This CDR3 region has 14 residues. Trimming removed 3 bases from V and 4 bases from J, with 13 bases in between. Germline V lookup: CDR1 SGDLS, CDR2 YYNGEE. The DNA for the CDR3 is TGTGCCAGCAGCGGGACGGGACGTAGCTATGGCTACACCTTC. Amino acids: CASSGTGRSYGYTF.

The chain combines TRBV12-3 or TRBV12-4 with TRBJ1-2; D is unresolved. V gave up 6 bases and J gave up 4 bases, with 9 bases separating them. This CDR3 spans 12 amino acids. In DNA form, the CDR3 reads TGTGCCAGCAGCTTGGACGGCTATGGCTACACCTTC. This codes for CASSLDGYGYTF.

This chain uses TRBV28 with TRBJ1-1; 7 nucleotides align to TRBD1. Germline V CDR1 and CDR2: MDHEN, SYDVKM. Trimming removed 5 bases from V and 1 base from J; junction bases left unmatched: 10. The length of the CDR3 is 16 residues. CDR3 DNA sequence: TGTGCCAGCAGTCCGCGGACAGGCCTTGGGAACACTGAAGCTTTCTTT. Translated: CASSPRTGLGNTEAFF.

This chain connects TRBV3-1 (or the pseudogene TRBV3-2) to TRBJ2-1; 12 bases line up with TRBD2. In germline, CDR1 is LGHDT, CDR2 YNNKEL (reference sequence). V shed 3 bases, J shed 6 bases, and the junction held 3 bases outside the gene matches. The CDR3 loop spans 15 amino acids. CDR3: CASSHASGGGNEQFF. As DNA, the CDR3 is TGTGCCAGCAGCCACGCTAGCGGGGGGGGCAATGAGCAGTTCTTC.

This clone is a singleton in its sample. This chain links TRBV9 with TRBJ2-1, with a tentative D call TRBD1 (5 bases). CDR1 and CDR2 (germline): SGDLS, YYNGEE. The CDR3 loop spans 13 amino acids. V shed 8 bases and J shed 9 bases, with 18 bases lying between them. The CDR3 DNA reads TGTGCCAGTTCGACGCGTTATGACAGTGAGCAGTTCTTC. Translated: CASSTRYDSEQFF.

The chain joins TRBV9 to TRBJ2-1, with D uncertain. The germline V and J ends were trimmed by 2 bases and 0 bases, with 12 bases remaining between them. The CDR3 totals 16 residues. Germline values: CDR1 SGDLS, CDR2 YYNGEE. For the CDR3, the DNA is TGTGCCAGCAGCGTTCTAGTTCCGAGCTCCTACAATGAGCAGTTCTTC. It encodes CASSVLVPSSYNEQFF.

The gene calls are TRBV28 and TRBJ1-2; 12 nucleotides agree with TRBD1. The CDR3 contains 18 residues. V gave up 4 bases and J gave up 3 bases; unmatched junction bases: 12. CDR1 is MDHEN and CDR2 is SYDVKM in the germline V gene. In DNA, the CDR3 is TGTGCCAGCAGTTCCCCCTCCGGGACAGGGGGCTTTCACTATGGCTACACCTTC. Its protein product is CASSSPSGTGGFHYGYTF.

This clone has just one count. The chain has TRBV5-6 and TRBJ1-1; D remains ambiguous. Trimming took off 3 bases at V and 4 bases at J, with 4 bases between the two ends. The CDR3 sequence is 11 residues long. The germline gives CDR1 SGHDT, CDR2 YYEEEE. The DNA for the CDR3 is TGTGCCAGCAGCTCACCCACTGAAGCTTTCTTT. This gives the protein CASSSPTEAFF.

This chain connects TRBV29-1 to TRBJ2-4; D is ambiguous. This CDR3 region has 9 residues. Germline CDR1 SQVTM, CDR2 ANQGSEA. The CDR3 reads CKAKNIQYF. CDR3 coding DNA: TGCAAAGCCAAAAACATTCAGTACTTC.

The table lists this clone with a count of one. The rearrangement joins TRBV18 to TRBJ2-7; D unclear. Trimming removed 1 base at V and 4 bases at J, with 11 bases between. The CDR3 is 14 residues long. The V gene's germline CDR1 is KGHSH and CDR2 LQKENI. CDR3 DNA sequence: TGTGCCAGCTCACCACAGGAGCTAGTATACGAGCAGTACTTC. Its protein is CASSPQELVYEQYF.

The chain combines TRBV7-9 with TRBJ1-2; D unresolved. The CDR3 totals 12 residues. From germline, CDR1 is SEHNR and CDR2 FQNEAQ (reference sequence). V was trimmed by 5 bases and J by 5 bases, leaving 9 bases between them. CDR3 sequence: CASSTLGYGYTF. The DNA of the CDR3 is TGTGCCAGCAGCACGTTGGGTTATGGCTACACCTTC.

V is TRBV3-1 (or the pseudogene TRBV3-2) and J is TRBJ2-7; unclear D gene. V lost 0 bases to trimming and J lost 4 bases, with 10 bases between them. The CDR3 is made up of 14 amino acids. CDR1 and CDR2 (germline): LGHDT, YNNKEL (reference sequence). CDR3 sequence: CASSQDDHVYEQYF. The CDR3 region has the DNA TGTGCCAGCAGCCAAGATGACCATGTTTACGAGCAGTACTTC.